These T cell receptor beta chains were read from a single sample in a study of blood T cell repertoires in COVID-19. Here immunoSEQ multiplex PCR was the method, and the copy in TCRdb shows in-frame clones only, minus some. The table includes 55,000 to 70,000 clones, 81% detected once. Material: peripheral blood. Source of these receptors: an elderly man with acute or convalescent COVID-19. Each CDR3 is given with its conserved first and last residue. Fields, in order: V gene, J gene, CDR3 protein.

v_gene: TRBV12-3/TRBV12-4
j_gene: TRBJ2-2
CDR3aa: CASSRNLAGELFF

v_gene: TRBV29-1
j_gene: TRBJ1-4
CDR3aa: CSGQGVTGEKLFF

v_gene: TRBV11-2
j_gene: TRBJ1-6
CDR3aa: CASSHQGARYNSPLHF

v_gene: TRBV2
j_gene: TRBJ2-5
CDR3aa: CASSFGETQYF

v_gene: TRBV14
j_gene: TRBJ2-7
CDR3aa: CASSLSVLAGEQYF

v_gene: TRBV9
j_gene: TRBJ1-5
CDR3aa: CASSEGTANQPQHF

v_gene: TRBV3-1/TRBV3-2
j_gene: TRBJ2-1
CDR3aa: CASSPRQATYNEQFF

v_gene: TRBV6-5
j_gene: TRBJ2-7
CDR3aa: CASSTRDRGHEQYF

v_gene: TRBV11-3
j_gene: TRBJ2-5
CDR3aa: CASSPRQGAKTQYF

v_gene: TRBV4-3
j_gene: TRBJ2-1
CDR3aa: CASSLLEGPSSYNEQFF

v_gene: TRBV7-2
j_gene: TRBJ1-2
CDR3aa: CASQATGTGGNYGYTF